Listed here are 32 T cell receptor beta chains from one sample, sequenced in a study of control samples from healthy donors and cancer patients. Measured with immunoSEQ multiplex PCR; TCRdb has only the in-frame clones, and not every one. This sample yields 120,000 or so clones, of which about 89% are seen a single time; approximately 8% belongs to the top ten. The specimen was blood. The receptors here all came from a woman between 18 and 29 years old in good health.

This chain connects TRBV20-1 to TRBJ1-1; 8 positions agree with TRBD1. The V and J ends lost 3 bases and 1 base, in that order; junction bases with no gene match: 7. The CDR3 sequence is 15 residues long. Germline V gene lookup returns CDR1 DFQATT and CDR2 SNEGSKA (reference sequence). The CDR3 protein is CSASLGTGGNTEAFF. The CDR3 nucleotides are TGCAGTGCTAGTCTTGGAACAGGGGGGAACACTGAAGCTTTCTTT.

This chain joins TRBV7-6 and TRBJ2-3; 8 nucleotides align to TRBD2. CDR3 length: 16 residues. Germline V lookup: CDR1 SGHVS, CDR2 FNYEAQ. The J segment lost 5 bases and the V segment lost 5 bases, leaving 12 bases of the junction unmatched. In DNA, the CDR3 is TGTGCCAGCAGCCCCGGTAGTAGCGGGGCCGGAGATACGCAGTATTTT. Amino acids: CASSPGSSGAGDTQYF.

The CDR3 spells CASSRQGASGANVLTF. In nucleotides, the CDR3 is TGTGCCAGCTCCCGACAGGGGGCCTCTGGGGCCAACGTCCTGACTTTC. V is TRBV2 and J is TRBJ2-6; 10 positions match TRBD1. This CDR3 is 16 amino acids long. The ends lost 8 bases at V and 0 bases at J; junction bases unmatched: 4. Germline CDR1 SNHLY, CDR2 FYNNEI.

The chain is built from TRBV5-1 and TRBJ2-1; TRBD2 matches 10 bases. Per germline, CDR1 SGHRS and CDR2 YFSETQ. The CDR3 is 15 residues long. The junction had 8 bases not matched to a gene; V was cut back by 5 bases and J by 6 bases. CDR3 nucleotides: TGCGCCAGCAGTTTGATACTAGCGGGGCGCAATGAGCAGTTCTTC. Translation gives CASSLILAGRNEQFF.

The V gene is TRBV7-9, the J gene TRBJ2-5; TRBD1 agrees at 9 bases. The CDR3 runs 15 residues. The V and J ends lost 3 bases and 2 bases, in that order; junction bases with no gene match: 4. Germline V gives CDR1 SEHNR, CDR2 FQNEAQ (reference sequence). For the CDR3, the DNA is TGTGCCAGCAGCTTGGGGACAGGGTTGCAAGAGACCCAGTACTTC. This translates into CASSLGTGLQETQYF.

CDR3 sequence: CASSLERGGVAKNIQYF. In DNA form, the CDR3 reads TGTGCCAGCAGCTTAGAGCGGGGGGGCGTAGCCAAAAACATTCAGTACTTC. The chain couples TRBV13 to TRBJ2-4, with 10 bases identical to TRBD2. The germline V gene encodes CDR1 PRHDT and CDR2 FYEKMQ (reference sequence). There are 17 residues in the CDR3. Trimming cost V 1 base and J 0 bases; bases outside gene matches: 3.

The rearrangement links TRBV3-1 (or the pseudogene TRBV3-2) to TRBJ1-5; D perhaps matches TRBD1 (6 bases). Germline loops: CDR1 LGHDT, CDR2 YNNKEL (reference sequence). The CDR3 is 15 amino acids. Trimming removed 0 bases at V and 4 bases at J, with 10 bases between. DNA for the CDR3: TGTGCCAGCAGCCAAGATTTTAGGGGGAATCAGCCCCAGCATTTT. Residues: CASSQDFRGNQPQHF.

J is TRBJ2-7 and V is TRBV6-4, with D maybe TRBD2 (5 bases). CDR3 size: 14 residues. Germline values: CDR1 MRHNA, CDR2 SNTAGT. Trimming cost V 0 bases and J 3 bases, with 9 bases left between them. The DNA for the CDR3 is TGTGCCAGCAGTGACTCGAGGGCTGGCTACGAGCAGTACTTC. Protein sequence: CASSDSRAGYEQYF.

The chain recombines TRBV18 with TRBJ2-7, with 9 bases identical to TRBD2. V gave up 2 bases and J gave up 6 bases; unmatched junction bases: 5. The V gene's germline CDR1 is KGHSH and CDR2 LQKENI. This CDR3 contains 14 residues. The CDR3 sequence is CASSPAGGYREQYF. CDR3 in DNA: TGTGCCAGCTCACCAGCGGGAGGGTATCGCGAGCAGTACTTC.

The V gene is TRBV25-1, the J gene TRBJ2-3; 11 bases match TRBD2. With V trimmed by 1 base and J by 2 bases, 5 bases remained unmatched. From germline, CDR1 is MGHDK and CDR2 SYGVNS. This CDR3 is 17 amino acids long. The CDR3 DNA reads TGTGCCAGCAGTGAATGGACTAGCGGGTACCCCACAGATACGCAGTATTTT. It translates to CASSEWTSGYPTDTQYF.

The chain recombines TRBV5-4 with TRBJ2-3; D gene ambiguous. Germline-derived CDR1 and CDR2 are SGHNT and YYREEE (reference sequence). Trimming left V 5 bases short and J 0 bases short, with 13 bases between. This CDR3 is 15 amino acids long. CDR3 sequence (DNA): TGTGCCAGCAGGTTGTCTACTATTAGCACAGATACGCAGTATTTT. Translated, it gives CASRLSTISTDTQYF.

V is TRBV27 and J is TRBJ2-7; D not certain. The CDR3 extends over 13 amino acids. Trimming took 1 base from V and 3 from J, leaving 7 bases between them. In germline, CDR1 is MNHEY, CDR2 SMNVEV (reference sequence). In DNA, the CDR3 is TGTGCCAGCAGTTTATATGGCGGCTACGAGCAGTACTTC. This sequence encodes CASSLYGGYEQYF.

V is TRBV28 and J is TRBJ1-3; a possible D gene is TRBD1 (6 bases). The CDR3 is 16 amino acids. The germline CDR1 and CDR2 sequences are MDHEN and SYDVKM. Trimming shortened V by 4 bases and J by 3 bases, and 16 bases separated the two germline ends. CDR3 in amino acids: CASSSPSTGSGNTIYF. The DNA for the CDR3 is TGTGCCAGCAGTTCCCCCTCCACAGGGAGTGGAAACACCATATATTTT.

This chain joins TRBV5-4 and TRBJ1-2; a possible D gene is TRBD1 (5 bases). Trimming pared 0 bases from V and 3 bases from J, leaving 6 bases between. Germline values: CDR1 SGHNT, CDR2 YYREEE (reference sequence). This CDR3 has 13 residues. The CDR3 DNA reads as TGTGCCAGCAGCTTGGGGGGGGACTATGGCTACACCTTC. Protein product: CASSLGGDYGYTF.

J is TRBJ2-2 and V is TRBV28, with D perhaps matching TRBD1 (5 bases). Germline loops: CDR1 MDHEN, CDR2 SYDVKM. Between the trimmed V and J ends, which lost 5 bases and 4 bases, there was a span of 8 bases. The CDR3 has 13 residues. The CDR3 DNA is TGTGCCAGCAGTGCAGGGTTCACCGGGGAGCTGTTTTTT. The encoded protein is CASSAGFTGELFF.

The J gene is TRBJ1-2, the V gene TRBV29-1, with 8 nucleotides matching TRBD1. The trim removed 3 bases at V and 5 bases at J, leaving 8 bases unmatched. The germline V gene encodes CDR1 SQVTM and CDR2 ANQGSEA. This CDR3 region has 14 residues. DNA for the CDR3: TGCAGCGTTGAGGGGTCACAGGGGGGGTATGGCTACACCTTC. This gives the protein CSVEGSQGGYGYTF.

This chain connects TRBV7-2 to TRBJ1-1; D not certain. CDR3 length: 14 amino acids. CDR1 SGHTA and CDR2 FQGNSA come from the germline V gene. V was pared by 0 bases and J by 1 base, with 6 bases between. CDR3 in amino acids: CASSLAHANTEAFF. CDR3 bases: TGTGCCAGCAGCTTAGCCCACGCGAACACTGAAGCTTTCTTT. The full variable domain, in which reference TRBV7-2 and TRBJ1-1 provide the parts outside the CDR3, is GAGVSQSPSNKVTEKGKDVELRCDPISGHTALYWYRQSLGQGLEFLIYFQGNSAPDKSGLPSDRFSAERTGGSVSTLTIQRTQQEDSAVYLCASSLAHANTEAFFGQGTRLTVV.

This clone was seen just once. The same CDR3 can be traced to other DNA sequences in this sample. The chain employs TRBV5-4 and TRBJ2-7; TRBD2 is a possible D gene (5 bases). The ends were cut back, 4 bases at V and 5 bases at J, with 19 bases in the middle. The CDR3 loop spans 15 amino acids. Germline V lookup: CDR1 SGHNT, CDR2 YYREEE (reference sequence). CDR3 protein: CASSLLAGSPHEQYF. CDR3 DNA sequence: TGTGCCAGCAGCCTACTGGCTGGGAGTCCCCACGAGCAGTACTTC.

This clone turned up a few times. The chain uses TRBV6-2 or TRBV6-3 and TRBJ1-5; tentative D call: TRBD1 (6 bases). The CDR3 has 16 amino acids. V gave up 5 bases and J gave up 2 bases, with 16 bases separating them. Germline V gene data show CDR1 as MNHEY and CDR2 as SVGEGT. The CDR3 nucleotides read TGTGCCAGCAGTCGGGGGCAGGGTTCGCGCAATCAGCCCCAGCATTTT. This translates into CASSRGQGSRNQPQHF.

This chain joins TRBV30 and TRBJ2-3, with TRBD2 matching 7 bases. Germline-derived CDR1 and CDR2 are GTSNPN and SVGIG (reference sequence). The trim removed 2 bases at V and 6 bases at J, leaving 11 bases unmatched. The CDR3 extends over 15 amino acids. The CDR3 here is CAWSLLATRMDTQYF. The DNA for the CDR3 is TGTGCCTGGAGTTTACTAGCGACGCGTATGGATACGCAGTATTTT. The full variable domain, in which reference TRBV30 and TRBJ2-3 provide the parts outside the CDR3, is SQTIHQWPATLVQPVGSPLSLECTVEGTSNPNLYWYRQAAGRGLQLLFYSVGIGQISSEVPQNLSASRPQDRQFILSSKKLLLSDSGFYLCAWSLLATRMDTQYFGPGTRLTVL.

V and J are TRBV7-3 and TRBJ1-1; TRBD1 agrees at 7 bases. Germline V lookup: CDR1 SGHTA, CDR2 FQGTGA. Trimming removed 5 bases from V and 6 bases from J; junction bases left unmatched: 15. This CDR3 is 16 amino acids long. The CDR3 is CASSPVGGAQQAEAFF. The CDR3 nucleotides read TGTGCCAGCAGCCCCGTAGGGGGCGCCCAGCAGGCTGAAGCTTTCTTT.

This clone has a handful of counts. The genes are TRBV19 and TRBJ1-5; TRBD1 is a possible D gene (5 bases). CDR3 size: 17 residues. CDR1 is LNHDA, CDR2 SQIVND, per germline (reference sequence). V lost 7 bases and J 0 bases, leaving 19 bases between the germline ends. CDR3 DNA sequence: TGTGCCAGTACCGTCGGCAGGGCTAGATATAGCAATCAGCCCCAGCATTTT. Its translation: CASTVGRARYSNQPQHF.

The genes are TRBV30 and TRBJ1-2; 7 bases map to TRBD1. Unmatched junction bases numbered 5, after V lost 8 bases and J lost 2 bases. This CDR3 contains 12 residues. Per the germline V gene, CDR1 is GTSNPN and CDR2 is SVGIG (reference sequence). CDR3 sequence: CATRDSNYGYTF. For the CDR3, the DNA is TGTGCCACCCGGGACAGCAACTATGGCTACACCTTC.

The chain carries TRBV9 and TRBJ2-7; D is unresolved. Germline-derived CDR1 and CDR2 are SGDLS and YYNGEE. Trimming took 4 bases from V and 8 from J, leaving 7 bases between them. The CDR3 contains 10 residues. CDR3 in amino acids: CASSPAQQYF. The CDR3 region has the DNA TGTGCCAGCAGCCCTGCACAGCAGTACTTC.

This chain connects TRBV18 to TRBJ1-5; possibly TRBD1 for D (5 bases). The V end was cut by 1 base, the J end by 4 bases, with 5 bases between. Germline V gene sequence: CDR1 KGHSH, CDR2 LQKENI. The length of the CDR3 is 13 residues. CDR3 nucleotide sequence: TGTGCCAGCTCACCACAGGGGAATCAGCCCCAGCATTTT. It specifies CASSPQGNQPQHF. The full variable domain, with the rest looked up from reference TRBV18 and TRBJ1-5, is NAGVMQNPRHLVRRRGQEARLRCSPMKGHSHVYWYRQLPEEGLKFMVYLQKENIIDESGMPKERFSAEFPKEGPSILRIQQVVRGDSAAYFCASSPQGNQPQHFGDGTRLSIL.

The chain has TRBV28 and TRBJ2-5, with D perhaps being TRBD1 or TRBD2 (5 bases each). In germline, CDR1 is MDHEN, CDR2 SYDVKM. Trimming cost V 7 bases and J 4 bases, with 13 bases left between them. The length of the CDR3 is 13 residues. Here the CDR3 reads CASIDSGRETQYF. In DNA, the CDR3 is TGTGCCAGCATCGATTCGGGGCGAGAGACCCAGTACTTC. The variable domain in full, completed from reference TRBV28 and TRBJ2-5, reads DVKVTQSSRYLVKRTGEKVFLECVQDMDHENMFWYRQDPGLGLRLIYFSYDVKMKEKGDIPEGYSVSREKKERFSLILESASTNQTSMYLCASIDSGRETQYFGPGTRLLVL.

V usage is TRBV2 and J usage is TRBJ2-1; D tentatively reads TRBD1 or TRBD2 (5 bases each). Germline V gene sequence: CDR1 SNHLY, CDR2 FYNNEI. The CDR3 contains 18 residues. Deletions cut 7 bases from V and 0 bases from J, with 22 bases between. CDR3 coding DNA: TGTGCCAGCACCGGACGGGGCGGAACCTCCAGCTCCTACAATGAGCAGTTCTTC. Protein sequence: CASTGRGGTSSSYNEQFF.

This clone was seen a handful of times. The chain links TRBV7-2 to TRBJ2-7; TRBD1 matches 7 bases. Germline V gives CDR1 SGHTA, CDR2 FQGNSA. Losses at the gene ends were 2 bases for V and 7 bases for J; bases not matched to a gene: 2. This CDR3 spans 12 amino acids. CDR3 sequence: CASSLTGVEQYF. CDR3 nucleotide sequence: TGTGCCAGCAGCTTAACAGGGGTGGAGCAGTACTTC. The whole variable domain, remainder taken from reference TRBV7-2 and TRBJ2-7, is GAGVSQSPSNKVTEKGKDVELRCDPISGHTALYWYRQSLGQGLEFLIYFQGNSAPDKSGLPSDRFSAERTGGSVSTLTIQRTQQEDSAVYLCASSLTGVEQYFGPGTRLTVT.

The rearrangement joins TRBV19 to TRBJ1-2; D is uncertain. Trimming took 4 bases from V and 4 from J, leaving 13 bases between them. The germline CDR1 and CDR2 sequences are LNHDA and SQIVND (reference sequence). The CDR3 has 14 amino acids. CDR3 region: CASSTERGRYGYTF. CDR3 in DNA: TGTGCCAGTAGTACCGAAAGAGGACGCTATGGCTACACCTTC.

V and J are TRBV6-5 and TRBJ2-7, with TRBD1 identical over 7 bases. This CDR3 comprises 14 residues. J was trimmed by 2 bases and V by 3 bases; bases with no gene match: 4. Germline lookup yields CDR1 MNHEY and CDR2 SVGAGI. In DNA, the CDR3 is TGTGCCAGCAGTTATAACAGGGGAGCCTACGAGCAGTACTTC. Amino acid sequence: CASSYNRGAYEQYF.

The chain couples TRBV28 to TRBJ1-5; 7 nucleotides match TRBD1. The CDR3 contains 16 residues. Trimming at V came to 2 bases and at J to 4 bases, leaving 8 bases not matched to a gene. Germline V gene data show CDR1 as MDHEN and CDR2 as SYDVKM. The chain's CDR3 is CASSLETGWGNQPQHF. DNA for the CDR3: TGTGCCAGCAGTTTAGAGACAGGGTGGGGGAATCAGCCCCAGCATTTT. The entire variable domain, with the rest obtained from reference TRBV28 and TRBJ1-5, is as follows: DVKVTQSSRYLVKRTGEKVFLECVQDMDHENMFWYRQDPGLGLRLIYFSYDVKMKEKGDIPEGYSVSREKKERFSLILESASTNQTSMYLCASSLETGWGNQPQHFGDGTRLSIL.

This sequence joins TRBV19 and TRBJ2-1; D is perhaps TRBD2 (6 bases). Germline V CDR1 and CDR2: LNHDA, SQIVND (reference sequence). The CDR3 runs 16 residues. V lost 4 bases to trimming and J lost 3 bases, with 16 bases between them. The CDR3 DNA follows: TGTGCCAGTAGTAGGCGACGGGACTCCTACTACAATGAGCAGTTCTTC. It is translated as CASSRRRDSYYNEQFF.